This T cell receptor beta chain is from a study of cytomegalovirus exposure and HLA in healthy donors listed by TCRdb under 2017. About the study as a whole: In an earlier analysis of 550 to 750 of the donors, 250 to 350 Gb of sequence data and 95 million to 130 million unique TCR beta sequences from approximately 180 million T cells were reported. An early release covering roughly 600 HLA-typed donors comprised approximately 300 gigabases of sequencing data and 65 million to 100 million unique TCR sequences. Among the roughly 430 genotyped donors, roughly 80% belonged to the genetic ancestry cluster associated with self-reported Caucasian donors. The study was designed to test whether signatures of past pathogen exposure could be identified by cataloging public T cell receptors. The T cell repertoires of 666 subjects were profiled by immunosequencing and related to cytomegalovirus serostatus. Besides the first cohort of 550 to 750 subjects, a separate validation cohort made up of over 100 different subjects was used. To predict cytomegalovirus infection status, the study combined high-throughput TCR immunosequencing, statistical association of individual TCRs with disease status, and machine learning. In a later analysis, previously published TCR beta repertoires from several hundred donors were re-analyzed and high-resolution HLA genotyping was added so that TCR occurrence patterns could be studied. In the later analysis, no new phenotypic data were used to find candidate immune exposures; instead, reliance was placed on TCR beta sequences and their occurrence across donors. To decide whether each TCR beta V gene segment behaved as functional or pseudogenic, an earlier analysis of some 600 of the donors relied on high-throughput TCR beta sequencing. Donor age, sex, ethnicity and CMV serostatus were collected together with the repertoire data. Genome-wide SNP genotypes for about 65% of the roughly 670 donors were used in a later genetic analysis, which treated that subset as a discovery cohort. All discovery cohort repertoires had been generated on a single sequencing platform. Both class I and class II loci were covered by HLA typing, at four-digit resolution. Typing coverage varied by locus: roughly 620-640 donors for A, B, C, DRB1 and DQB1; around 560 for DQA1; approximately 610 for DPA1; approximately 470 for DPB1. Several DR-DQ haplotypes were handled as single units for association and clustering because linkage in the cohort was strong. Across some 400 genotyped donors of the cohort, an average of roughly 250,000 unique TCR beta nucleotide sequences per donor were sequenced, and around 19% of those sequences were non-productive.

The cohort consisted of 600 to 750 healthy bone marrow donors. All cohort members were sampled while nominally healthy, although unrecorded immune exposures were likely present. The donor was CMV seropositive and belonged to the group of 250 to 300 seropositive cohort members. A peripheral blood sample was collected from each donor, and TCR beta sequencing was performed on peripheral blood mononuclear cells. The Qiagen DNeasy Blood Extraction Kit was used to extract genomic DNA from the blood cell samples. The research as a whole found: Several of the top co-occurrence clusters appeared to be linked to parvovirus B19, influenza, CMV and Epstein-Barr virus, according to a later analysis. The study gave a list of 150 to 200 TCR beta chains associated with cytomegalovirus. Some IMGT-functional V segments, including TRBV6-2 and TRBV6-3, could not be told apart with the 87-base-pair reads, so those segments were excluded. Most CMV-associated TCR beta chains appeared to be HLA-restricted in a later analysis, and the HLA associations seemed to be driven largely by CMV exposure. Immune exposure information for the cohort was limited to CMV serostatus. Broadly in line with IMGT annotations, most TCR beta V segments showed up in productive rearrangements about 87% or about 30% of the time in an earlier analysis of approximately 600 of the donors. The sequencing pipeline was judged likely to have produced a cluster of highly shared sequence variants as a technical artifact. Strong co-occurrence of HLA alleles, especially DR and DQ, made assigning TCR associations to individual alleles difficult. Compared with equally common non-associated chains, HLA-associated TCR beta chains in a later analysis were more clonally expanded and had lower generation probabilities. It was suggested by the authors that the approach could potentially be generalized to other disease states and immunological phenotypes. Because counts were too low, about 15 rarely observed V segments, including chromosome 9 orphons, were left out of the earlier analysis of 587 of the donors. Linkage disequilibrium might explain the correlated functional status among segregating V segments, but an unknown experimental factor could not be ruled out. In a later analysis, around 17,000 TCR beta sequences were associated with specific HLA alleles at a false discovery rate of 0.05. Roughly uniform sequencing depth across donors was assumed in presence/absence analyses, although this assumption may not hold. Only TCR beta chains were sequenced in this cohort, and the absence of alpha or paired-chain data limited detectable features. Most TCR sequences were seen in very few donors, while some public TCRs were found in many individuals. The classifier was reported to diagnose cytomegalovirus status with high specificity and sensitivity in both the original and validation cohorts. A few of the identified cytomegalovirus-associated TCR beta chains were confirmed in vitro to be specific for cytomegalovirus antigens. A further reported finding was that TCR beta sequences accurately predicted the HLA-A and HLA-B alleles for most subjects in the first cohort. Compared with the roughly 600-donor mean, donors in an Asian-associated ancestry cluster had fewer N-insertions in productive TCRs, according to a later genetic analysis. V-gene and J-gene trimming of TCR beta chains was associated with a missense DCLRE1C variant in a later genetic analysis, and the association was replicated in an independent cohort. HLA typing was unavailable for some donors at each locus, so association tests used only the typed subset. In a later analysis, TCR association rates were found to vary across HLA loci, with the most associated TCRs seen for DRB1 alleles and the fewest for HLA-C alleles.

With regard to this clone: Its antigen is still unknown. Base qualities were left out, and no much larger clone turns up one base away.

Via the germline V gene (reference sequence), CDR1 is SGHAT and CDR2 FQDESV. There are 14 amino acids in the CDR3, from cysteine to phenylalanine inclusive. The kept DNA is CDR3 alone, 42 bases in frame from the first base. Germline trimming: 5 bases from V, 6 bases from J; junction bases outside gene matches: 10. Library preparation employed the immunoSEQ multiplex PCR assay. For the multiplex PCR, a mixture combining 60 forward primers for TCR Vbeta segments and 13 reverse primers for TCR Jbeta segments was used. The CDR3 region of rearranged TCR beta genes was amplified from genomic DNA with a multiplex PCR assay. The Illumina HiSeq System was used to sequence the amplified TCR beta libraries as 87-base-pair reads. The original methods were these. A later analysis counted 75 million to 100 million unique TCR beta chains across the approximately 700 repertoires, and some 11 million of these chains were shared by at least two donors. Raw reads were error-corrected and collapsed into unique sequences by a nearest-neighbor algorithm in which closely related sequences were merged to remove PCR and sequencing errors. CDR3 sequences were aligned to IMGT reference sequences to assign V, D and J gene segments. Each retained sequence needed at least a six-nucleotide match to both a V gene segment and a J gene segment. A rearrangement counted as productive if the CDR3 had no stop codons and remained in frame with V and J, and every other rearrangement counted as non-productive. CDR3 was defined according to IMGT convention as the region running from the second conserved V-encoded cysteine to the conserved J-encoded phenylalanine. Sequences without an unambiguous match to a single V gene segment were excluded from the earlier analysis of almost 600 of the donors. An earlier analysis of about 590 of the donors classified V segments as functional when productive rearrangements were above 56.7% and as segregating when the standard deviation between donors was above 5%. A statistical classification framework was built for diagnosing cytomegalovirus status from the catalog of TCR beta chain sequences. In a later analysis, TCR nucleotide sequences were compared against IMGT/GENE-DB human TR gene sequences so that V and J genes could be assigned. Using the TCRdist pipeline, a later analysis assigned CDR3 sequences along with most-parsimonious VDJ recombination scenarios. A later analysis defined each TCR beta chain by its CDR3 amino acid sequence plus V-gene family, and excluded reads lacking a unique V-gene family. To address suspected cross-contamination and a sequencing artifact, a later analysis removed a few hundred highly shared, low-generation-probability nucleotide sequences. In a later analysis, a clonal expansion index for each public chain was calculated from normalized within-repertoire ranks of inferred template counts. A later analysis computed generation probabilities with a VDJ recombination model fitted to out-of-frame rearrangements, and checked the results against IGoR. A later analysis scored TCR-TCR, TCR-HLA and TCR-CMV co-occurrence with hypergeometric tests, applying a repertoire-size bias correction to TCR pairs. A later analysis estimated false discovery rates by permuting HLA or CMV assignments 20 times. A later analysis grouped co-occurring TCRs with DBSCAN, adding TCRdist sequence similarity when clustering within HLA-allele-positive subsets. Co-occurrence clustering excluded repertoires with fewer than 30,000 or more than 120,000 public chains, plus five with anomalous nucleotide sharing. TCRdb provides this immuneACCESS table in a form limited to in-frame rearrangements. Some clones are lacking; in checked studies, under half of them reflect an unresolved V gene, and why the rest are absent is not known. V and J calls plus clone size are reproduced from that table; the DNA served to infer D and trimming. Recorded for this sample are 120,000 or so clones; 75% to 85% of them occurred a single time. More than 7% of the sample goes to the ten largest clones.

The source of this sequence is a woman aged 50 to 65 in good health and CMV-seropositive. The rearrangement joined TRBV11-1 to TRBJ2-7, with 7 bases aligning to TRBD1. The sample comprised PBMCs. In nucleotides, the sequence is TGTGCCAGCAGCGACACCGGGACAGTTTTCGAGCAGTACTTC. It translates to CASSDTGTVFEQYF.